This T cell receptor (beta chain) stems from a study of cytomegalovirus exposure and HLA in healthy donors. Study summary: Out of several hundred genotyped donors, roughly 83% belonged to the Caucasian-associated ancestry cluster. Regarding the study as a whole: A later analysis, which compared TCR beta chains of equal frequency, found the HLA-associated ones more clonally expanded.

On this clone itself: No antigen is known for it.

Germline V gene lookup returns CDR1 SGHNT and CDR2 YYREEE (reference sequence). The CDR3 has 13 residues. Trimming left V 0 bases short and J 0 bases short, with 4 bases between. Healthy individuals who donated bone marrow served as the donors. PCR used 60 Vbeta primers and 13 Jbeta primers. Produced via immunoSEQ multiplex PCR; TCRdb's table is partial and in-frame only. The sample holds 180,000 or so clones, about three quarters seen once. This TCR was recovered from a man in his late teens or twenties in good health and CMV-seronegative. The chain links TRBV5-4 to TRBJ2-7; no reliable D call. Sequencing was carried out using PBMCs. CDR3 DNA sequence: TGTGCCAGCAGCTTGGCGGTCTCCTACGAGCAGTACTTC. Amino acid sequence: CASSLAVSYEQYF. Supplemented by reference TRBV5-4 and TRBJ2-7, the full variable domain reads ETGVTQSPTHLIKTRGQQVTLRCSSQSGHNTVSWYQQALGQGPQFIFQYYREEENGRGNFPPRFSGLQFPNYSSELNVNALELDDSALYLCASSLAVSYEQYFGPGTRLTVT.